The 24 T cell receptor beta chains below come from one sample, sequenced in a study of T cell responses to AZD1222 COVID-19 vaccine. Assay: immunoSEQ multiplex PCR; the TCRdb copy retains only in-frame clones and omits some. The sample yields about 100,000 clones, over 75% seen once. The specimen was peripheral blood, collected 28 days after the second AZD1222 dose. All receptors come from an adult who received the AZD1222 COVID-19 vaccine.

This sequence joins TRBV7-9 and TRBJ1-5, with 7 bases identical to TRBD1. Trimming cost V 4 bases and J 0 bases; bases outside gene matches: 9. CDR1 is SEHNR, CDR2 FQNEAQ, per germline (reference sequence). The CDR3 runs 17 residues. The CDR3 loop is CASSSGGGLGSNQPQHF. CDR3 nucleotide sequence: TGTGCCAGCAGCTCAGGGGGTGGCTTAGGTAGCAATCAGCCCCAGCATTTT.

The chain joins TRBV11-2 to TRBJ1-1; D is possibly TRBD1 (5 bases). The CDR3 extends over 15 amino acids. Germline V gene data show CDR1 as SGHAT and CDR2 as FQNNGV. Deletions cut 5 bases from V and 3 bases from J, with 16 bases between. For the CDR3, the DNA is TGTGCCAGCAGCCAACCGGGGTGGGGGGACACTGAAGCTTTCTTT. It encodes CASSQPGWGDTEAFF.

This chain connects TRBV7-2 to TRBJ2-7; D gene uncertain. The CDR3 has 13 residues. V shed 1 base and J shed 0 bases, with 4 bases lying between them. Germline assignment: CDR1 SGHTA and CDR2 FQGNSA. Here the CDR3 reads CASSLGDSYEQYF. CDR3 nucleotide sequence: TGTGCCAGCAGCTTAGGTGACTCCTACGAGCAGTACTTC.

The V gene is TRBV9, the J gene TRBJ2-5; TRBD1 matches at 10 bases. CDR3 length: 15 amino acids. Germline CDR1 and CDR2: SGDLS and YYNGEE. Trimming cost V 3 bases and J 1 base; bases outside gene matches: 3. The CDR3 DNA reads TGTGCCAGCAGCGCCCGGACAGGGGGCCAAGAGACCCAGTACTTC. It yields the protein CASSARTGGQETQYF.

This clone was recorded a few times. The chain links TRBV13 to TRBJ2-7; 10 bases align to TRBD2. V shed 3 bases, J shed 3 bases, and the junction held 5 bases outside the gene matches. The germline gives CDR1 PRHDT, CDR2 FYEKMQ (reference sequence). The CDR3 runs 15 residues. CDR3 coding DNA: TGTGCCAGCAGCTTTACGGGACTAGCGAGCTACGAGCAGTACTTC. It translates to CASSFTGLASYEQYF.

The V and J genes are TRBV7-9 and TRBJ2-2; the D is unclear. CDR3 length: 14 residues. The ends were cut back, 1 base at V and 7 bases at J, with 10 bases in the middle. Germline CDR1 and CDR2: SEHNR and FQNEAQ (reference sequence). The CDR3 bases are TGTGCCAGCAGCTTAGAAATGTGGATCGGGGAGCTGTTTTTT. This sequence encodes CASSLEMWIGELFF. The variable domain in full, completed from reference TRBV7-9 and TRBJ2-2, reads DTGVSQNPRHKITKRGQNVTFRCDPISEHNRLYWYRQTLGQGPEFLTYFQNEAQLEKSRLLSDRFSAERPKGSFSTLEIQRTEQGDSAMYLCASSLEMWIGELFFGEGSRLTVL.

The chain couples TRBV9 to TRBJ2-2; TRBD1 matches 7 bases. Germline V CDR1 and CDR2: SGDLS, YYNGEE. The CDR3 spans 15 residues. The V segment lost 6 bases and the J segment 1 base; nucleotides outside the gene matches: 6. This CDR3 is CASTERQGNTGELFF. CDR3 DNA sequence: TGTGCCAGCACCGAGCGACAGGGGAACACCGGGGAGCTGTTTTTT.

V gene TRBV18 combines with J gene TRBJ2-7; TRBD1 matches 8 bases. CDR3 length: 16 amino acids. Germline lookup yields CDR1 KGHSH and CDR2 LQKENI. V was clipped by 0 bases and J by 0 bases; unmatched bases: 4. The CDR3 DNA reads TGTGCCAGCTCACCACCGGGCAGGGGGCTCTCCTACGAGCAGTACTTC. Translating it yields CASSPPGRGLSYEQYF.

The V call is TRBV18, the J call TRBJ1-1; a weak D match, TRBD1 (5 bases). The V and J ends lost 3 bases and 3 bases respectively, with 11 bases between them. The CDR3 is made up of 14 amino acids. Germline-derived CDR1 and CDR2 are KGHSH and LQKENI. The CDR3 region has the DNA TGTGCCAGCTCACCGTTCGACAGTGACACTGAAGCTTTCTTT. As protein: CASSPFDSDTEAFF.

The CDR3 DNA sequence: TGTGCCAGCTCACCACTTGAGACAGGGGCCGGATTCTATGGCTACACCTTC. Amino acid sequence: CASSPLETGAGFYGYTF. The V gene is TRBV18, the J gene TRBJ1-2; the match to TRBD1 covers 8 bases. CDR1 is KGHSH, CDR2 LQKENI, per germline. V gave up 1 base and J gave up 4 bases; unmatched junction bases: 11. This CDR3 has 17 amino acids.

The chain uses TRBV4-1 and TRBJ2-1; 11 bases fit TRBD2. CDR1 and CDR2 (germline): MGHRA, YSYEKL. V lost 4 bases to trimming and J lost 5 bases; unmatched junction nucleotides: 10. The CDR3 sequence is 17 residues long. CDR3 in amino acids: CASSRDILAGVDNEQFF. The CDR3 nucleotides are TGCGCCAGCAGCCGAGACATACTAGCGGGGGTCGACAATGAGCAGTTCTTC.

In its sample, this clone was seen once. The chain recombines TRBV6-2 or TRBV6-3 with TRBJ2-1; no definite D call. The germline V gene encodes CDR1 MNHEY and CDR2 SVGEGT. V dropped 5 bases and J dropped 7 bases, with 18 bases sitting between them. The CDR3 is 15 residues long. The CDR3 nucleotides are TGTGCCAGCAGTCCCCCAGGTGAGGCTAGTAATGAGCAGTTCTTC. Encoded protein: CASSPPGEASNEQFF.

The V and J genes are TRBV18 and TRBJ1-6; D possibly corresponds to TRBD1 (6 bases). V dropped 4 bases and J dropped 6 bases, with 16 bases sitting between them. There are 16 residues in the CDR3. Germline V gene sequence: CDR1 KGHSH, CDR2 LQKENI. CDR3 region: CASSRGSTGLNSPLHF. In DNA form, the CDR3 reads TGTGCCAGCTCACGCGGGTCGACAGGCCTTAATTCACCCCTCCACTTT. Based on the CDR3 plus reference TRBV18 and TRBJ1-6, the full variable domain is NAGVMQNPRHLVRRRGQEARLRCSPMKGHSHVYWYRQLPEEGLKFMVYLQKENIIDESGMPKERFSAEFPKEGPSILRIQQVVRGDSAAYFCASSRGSTGLNSPLHFGNGTRLTVT.

CDR3 sequence (DNA): TGTGCCAGCTCACCCGACTTCTCAACTAATGAAAAACTGTTTTTT. This codes for CASSPDFSTNEKLFF. V gene TRBV18 combines with J gene TRBJ1-4; D unclear. V dropped 3 bases and J dropped 0 bases, with 8 bases sitting between them. Germline loops: CDR1 KGHSH, CDR2 LQKENI. CDR3 length equals 15 residues.

In DNA form, the CDR3 reads TGTGCCACCAGTGAGTCGACAGGGGGTGGGAGAGATACGCAGTATTTT. Translation gives CATSESTGGGRDTQYF. The chain is built from TRBV24-1 and TRBJ2-3; 9 positions agree with TRBD1. The V and J ends lost 4 bases and 5 bases, in that order; junction bases with no gene match: 9. This CDR3 is 16 amino acids long. The V gene's germline CDR1 is KGHDR and CDR2 SFDVKD.

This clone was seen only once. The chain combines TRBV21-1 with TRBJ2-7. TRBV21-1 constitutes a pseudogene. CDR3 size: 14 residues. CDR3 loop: CASSNRDQLYEQYF. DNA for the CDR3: TGTGCCAGCAGCAACCGGGACCAGCTCTACGAGCAGTACTTC.

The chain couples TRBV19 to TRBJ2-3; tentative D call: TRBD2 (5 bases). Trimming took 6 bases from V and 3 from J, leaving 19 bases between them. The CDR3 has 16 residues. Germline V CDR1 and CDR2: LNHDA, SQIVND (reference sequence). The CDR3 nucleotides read TGTGCCAGTAGGGGGATCTCAGCAACGGGAACAGATACGCAGTATTTT. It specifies CASRGISATGTDTQYF.

The chain's CDR3 is CASSLGGGGNTGELFF. The CDR3 coding sequence is TGTGCCAGCAGCTTAGGGGGCGGAGGGAACACCGGGGAGCTGTTTTTT. The gene calls are TRBV7-9 and TRBJ2-2, with D perhaps assigned TRBD1 or TRBD2 (5 bases each). CDR3 length: 16 residues. Germline V gene data show CDR1 as SEHNR and CDR2 as FQNEAQ (reference sequence). V lost 1 base to trimming and J lost 1 base, with 10 bases between them.

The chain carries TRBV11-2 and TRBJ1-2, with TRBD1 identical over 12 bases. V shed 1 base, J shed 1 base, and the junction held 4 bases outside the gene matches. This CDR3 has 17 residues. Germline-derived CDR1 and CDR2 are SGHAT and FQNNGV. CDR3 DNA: TGTGCCAGCAGCTTAGTGGGGACAGGGGGCTATAACTATGGCTACACCTTC. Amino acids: CASSLVGTGGYNYGYTF.

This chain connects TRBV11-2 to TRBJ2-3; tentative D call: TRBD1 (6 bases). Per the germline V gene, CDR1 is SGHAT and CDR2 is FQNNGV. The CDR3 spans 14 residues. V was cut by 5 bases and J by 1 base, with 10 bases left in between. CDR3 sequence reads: CASSRDTRTDTQYF. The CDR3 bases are TGTGCCAGCAGCAGGGACACCCGCACAGATACGCAGTATTTT.

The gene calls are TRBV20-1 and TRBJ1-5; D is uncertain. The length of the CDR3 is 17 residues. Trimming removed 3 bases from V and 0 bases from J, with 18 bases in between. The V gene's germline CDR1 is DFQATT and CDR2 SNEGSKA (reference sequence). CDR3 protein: CSASVPSHTYSNQPQHF. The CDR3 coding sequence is TGCAGTGCTAGTGTCCCCTCGCACACGTATAGCAATCAGCCCCAGCATTTT.

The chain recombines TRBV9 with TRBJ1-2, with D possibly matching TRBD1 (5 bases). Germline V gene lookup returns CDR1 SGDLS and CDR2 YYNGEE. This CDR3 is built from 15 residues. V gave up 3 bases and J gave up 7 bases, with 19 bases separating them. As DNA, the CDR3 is TGTGCCAGCAGCGAACAGTCTTCTGGGGGAGCTGGCTACACCTTC. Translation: CASSEQSSGGAGYTF.

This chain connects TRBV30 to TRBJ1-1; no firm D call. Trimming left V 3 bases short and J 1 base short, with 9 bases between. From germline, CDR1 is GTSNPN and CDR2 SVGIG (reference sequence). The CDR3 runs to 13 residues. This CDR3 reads CAWRKVRNTEAFF. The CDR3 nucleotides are TGTGCCTGGAGAAAAGTGAGGAACACTGAAGCTTTCTTT.

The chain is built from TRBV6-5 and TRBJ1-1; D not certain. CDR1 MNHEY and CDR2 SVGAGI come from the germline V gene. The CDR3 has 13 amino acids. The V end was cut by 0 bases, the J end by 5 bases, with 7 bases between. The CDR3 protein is CASSYSWVTEAFF. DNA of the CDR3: TGTGCCAGCAGTTACTCATGGGTGACTGAAGCTTTCTTT.